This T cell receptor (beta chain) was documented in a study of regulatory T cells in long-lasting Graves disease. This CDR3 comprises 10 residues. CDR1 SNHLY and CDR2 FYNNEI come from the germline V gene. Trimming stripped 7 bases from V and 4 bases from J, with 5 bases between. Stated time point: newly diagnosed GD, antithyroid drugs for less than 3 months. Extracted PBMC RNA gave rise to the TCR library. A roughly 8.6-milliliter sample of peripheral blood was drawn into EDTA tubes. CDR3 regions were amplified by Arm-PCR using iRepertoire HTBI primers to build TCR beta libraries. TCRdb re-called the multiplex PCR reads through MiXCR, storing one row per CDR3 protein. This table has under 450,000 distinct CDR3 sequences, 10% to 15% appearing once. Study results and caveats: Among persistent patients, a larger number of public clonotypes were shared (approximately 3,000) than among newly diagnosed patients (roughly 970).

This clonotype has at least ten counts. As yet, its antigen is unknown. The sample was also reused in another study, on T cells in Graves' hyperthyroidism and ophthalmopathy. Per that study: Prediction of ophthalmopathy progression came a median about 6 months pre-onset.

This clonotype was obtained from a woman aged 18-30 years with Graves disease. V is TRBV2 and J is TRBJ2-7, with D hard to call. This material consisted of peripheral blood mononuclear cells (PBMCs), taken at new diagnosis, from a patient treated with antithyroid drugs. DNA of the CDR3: TGTGCCAGCAAGGCATACGAGCAGTACGTC. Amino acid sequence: CASKAYEQYV.